The present entry profiles one T cell receptor beta chain with its context. The antigen is undetermined. The data derive from a study of T cells expressing NK-cell markers. Turning to the study itself: Sequencing of TCR beta repertoires drew on sorted CD3+CD56+NKG2C+, CD3+CD56+NKG2C- and CD3+CD56-NKG2C+ T cells. Among eight sequenced donors, seven carried HCMV seropositivity while one was seronegative. Notes on the study in general: These clonotypes also led the CD3+CD56-NKG2C+ fraction in several donors. Nothing established the HCMV specificity of expanded NKG2C+ T cell clones.

One entry per CDR3 protein, without DNA, is what TCRdb gives after re-calling the 5' RACE reads. The table for this sample gives about 300,000 distinct CDR3 sequences. CDR3 length: 14 residues. From germline, CDR1 is KGHSH and CDR2 LQKENI. The rearrangement links TRBV18 to TRBJ1-1. The clonotype originates from a woman between 18 and 69 years old in good health. The sample taken for sequencing was blood T cells: a sorted CD56 or NKG2C T cell subset, CD4+ or CD8+ T cells, or bulk PBMC T cells (not recorded which). CDR3: CASSPGNRNTEAFF.